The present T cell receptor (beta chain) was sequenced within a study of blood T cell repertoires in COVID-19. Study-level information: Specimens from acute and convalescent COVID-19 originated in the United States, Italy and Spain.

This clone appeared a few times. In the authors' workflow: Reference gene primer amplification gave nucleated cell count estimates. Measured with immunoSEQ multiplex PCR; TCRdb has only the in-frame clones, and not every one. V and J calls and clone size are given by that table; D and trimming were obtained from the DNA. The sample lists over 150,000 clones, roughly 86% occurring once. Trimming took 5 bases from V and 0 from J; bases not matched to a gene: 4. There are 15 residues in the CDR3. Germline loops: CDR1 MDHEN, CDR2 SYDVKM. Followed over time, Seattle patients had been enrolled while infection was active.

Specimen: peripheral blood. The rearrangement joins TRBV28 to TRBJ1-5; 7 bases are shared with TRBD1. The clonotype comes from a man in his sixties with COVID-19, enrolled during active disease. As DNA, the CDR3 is TGTGCCAGCAGTCTGACAGGGCCTAGCAATCAGCCCCAGCATTTT. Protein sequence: CASSLTGPSNQPQHF.